This T cell receptor beta chain was sequenced for a study of resident and recirculating memory T cells in vitiligo. Overall study: Each patient gave two lesional and two nonlesional epidermal shave biopsies, plus PBMCs.

Produced via immunoSEQ multiplex PCR; TCRdb's table is partial and in-frame only. The data contain 60,000 to 80,000 clones, approximately 89% of them singletons. V dropped 4 bases and J dropped 2; count of bases not matched to a gene: 7. The CDR3 sequence is 16 residues long. Per germline, CDR1 SGHRS and CDR2 YFSETQ. The chain combines TRBV5-1 with TRBJ2-3; 10 positions agree with TRBD2. Sequenced: blood. The sequence was obtained from a male donor with vitiligo. CDR3 sequence: CASSPLLAGDTDTQYF. For the CDR3, the DNA is TGCGCCAGCAGCCCTCTCCTAGCGGGGGACACAGATACGCAGTATTTT.